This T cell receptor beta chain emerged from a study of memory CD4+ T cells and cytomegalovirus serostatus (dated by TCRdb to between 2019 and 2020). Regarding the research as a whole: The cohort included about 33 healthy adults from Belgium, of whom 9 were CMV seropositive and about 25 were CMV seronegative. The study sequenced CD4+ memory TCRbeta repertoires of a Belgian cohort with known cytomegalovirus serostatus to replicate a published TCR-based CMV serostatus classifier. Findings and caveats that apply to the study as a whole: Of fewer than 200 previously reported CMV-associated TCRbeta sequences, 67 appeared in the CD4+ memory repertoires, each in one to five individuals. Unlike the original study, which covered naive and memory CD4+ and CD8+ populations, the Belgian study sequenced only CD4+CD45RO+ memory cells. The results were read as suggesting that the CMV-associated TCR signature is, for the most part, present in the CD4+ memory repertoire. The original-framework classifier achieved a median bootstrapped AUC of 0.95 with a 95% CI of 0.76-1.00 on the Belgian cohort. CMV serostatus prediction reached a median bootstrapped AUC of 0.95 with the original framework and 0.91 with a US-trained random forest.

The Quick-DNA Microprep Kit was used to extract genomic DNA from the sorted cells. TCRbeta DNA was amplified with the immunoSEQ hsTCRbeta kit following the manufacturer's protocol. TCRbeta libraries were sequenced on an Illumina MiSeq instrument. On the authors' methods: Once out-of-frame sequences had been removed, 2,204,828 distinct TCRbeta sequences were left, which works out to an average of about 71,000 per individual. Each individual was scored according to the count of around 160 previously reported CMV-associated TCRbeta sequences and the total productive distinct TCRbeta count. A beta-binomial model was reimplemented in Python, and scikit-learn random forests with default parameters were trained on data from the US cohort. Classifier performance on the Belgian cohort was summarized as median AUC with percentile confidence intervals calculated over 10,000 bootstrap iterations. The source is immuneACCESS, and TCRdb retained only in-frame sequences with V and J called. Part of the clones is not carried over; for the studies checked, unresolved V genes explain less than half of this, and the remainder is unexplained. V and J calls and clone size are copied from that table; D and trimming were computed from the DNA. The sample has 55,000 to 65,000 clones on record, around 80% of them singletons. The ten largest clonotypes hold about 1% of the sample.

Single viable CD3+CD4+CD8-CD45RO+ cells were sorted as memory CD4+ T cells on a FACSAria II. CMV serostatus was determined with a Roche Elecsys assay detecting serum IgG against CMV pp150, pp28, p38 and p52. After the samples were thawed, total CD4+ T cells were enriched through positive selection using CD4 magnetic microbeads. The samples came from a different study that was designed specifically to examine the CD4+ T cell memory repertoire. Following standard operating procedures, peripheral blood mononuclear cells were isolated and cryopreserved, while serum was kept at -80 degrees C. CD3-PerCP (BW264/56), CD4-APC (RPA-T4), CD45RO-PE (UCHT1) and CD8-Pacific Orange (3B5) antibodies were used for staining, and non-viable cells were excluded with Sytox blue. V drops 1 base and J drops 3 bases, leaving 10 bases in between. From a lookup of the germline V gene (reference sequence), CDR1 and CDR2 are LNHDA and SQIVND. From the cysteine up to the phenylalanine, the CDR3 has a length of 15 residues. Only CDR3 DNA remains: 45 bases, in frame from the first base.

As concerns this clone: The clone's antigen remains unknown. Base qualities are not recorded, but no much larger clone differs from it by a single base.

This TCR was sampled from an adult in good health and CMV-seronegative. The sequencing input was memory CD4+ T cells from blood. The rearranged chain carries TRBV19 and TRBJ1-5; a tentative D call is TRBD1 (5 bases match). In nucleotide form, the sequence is TGTGCCAGTAGTATAGGGGGGGTGGACAATCAGCCCCAGCATTTT. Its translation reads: CASSIGGVDNQPQHF.